Each of the 10 T cell receptor beta chains below was sequenced from the same sample in a study of T cells in severe cutaneous drug reactions. Sequenced patients had Stevens-Johnson syndrome or toxic epidermal necrolysis caused by carbamazepine. Libraries were made by iRepertoire multiplex PCR with TCR subtype-specific primers for bulk and single-cell sequencing. TCRdb re-called the multiplex PCR reads; one entry per CDR3 protein, DNA not given. In all, the sample yields roughly 2,000 distinct CDR3 sequences. Material for sequencing was PBMCs. These TCRs come from a human donor with Stevens-Johnson syndrome, a severe cutaneous drug reaction.

By frequency, this clonotype registers medium-sized. The V gene is TRBV6-1, the J gene TRBJ2-3. Looked up from germline, CDR1 is MNHNS and CDR2 is SASEGT. The CDR3 runs 14 residues. CDR3 sequence reads: CASTEVLRTDTQYF.

The chain uses TRBV5-6 and TRBJ1-5. This CDR3 has 17 residues. The germline V gene encodes CDR1 SGHDT and CDR2 YYEEEE. CDR3 sequence reads: CASSLIAWQDSNQPQHF. The entire variable domain, with the rest obtained from reference TRBV5-6 and TRBJ1-5, is as follows: DAGVTQSPTHLIKTRGQQVTLRCSPKSGHDTVSWYQQALGQGPQFIFQYYEEEERQRGNFPDRFSGHQFPNYSSELNVNALLLGDSALYLCASSLIAWQDSNQPQHFGDGTRLSIL.

This clonotype is called medium-sized based on its frequency. J is TRBJ2-5 and V is TRBV4-2; the D call of TRBD1 rests on TCRdb alone, since no DNA is present to check it. CDR1 and CDR2 from the germline V gene are LGHNA and YNFKEQ. The CDR3 consists of 14 residues. CDR3 sequence: CASSHTDREETQYF.

This clonotype is called medium-sized based on its frequency. The chain recombines TRBV12-3 or TRBV12-4 with TRBJ2-1; with no DNA, the TCRdb D assignment of TRBD1 cannot be verified. This CDR3 has 16 amino acids. The CDR3 spells CASSLGLAGASDEQFF.

This clonotype ranks as medium-sized in terms of frequency. The rearrangement joins TRBV27 to TRBJ1-3. CDR3 length equals 13 residues. In germline, CDR1 is MNHEY, CDR2 SMNVEV (reference sequence). CDR3 sequence reads: CASSALSGNTIYF.

The J gene is TRBJ2-3, the V gene TRBV11-2; TCRdb lists TRBD1, though no DNA is available to test this call. From germline, CDR1 is SGHAT and CDR2 FQNNGV. The CDR3 is 15 amino acids. The CDR3 sequence: CASSLRGGSTDTQYF.

The chain recombines TRBV12-3 or TRBV12-4 with TRBJ2-2; TCRdb calls TRBD1, which cannot be checked without DNA. CDR3 size: 13 residues. The chain's CDR3 is CASSSGATGELFF.

According to its frequency, this clonotype is medium-sized (0.01 to 0.1%). V usage is TRBV19 and J usage is TRBJ2-7; TCRdb outputs TRBD1, but without DNA this stays unchecked. The CDR3 runs to 14 residues. Per germline, CDR1 LNHDA and CDR2 SQIVND (reference sequence). This CDR3 reads CASRRTGNSYEQYF.

This clonotype is called large (0.1 to 1%) based on its frequency. The chain couples TRBV27 to TRBJ1-1. Germline values: CDR1 MNHEY, CDR2 SMNVEV (reference sequence). This CDR3 spans 13 amino acids. CDR3 sequence reads: CASSLVGVAEAFF.

Its frequency marks this clonotype as medium-sized. The rearrangement joins TRBV7-9 to TRBJ2-5. There are 14 residues in the CDR3. CDR1 and CDR2 from the germline V gene are SEHNR and FQNEAQ (reference sequence). CDR3 sequence reads: CASSRVGSQETQYF.